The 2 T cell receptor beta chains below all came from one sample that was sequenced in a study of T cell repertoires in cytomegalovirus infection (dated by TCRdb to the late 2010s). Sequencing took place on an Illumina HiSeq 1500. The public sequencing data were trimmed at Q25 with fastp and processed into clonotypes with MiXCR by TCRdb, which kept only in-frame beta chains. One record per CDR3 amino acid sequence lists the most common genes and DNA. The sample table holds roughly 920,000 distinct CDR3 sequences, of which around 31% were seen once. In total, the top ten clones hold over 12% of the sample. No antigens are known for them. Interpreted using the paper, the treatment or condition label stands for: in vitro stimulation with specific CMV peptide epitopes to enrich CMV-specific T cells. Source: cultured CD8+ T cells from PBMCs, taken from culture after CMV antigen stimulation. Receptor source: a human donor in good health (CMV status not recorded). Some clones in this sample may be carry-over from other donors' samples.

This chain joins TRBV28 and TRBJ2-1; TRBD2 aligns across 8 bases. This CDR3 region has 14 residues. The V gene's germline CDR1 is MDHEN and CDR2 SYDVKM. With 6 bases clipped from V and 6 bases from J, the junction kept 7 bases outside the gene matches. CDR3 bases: TGTGCCAGCAGGGGGGGACTAGGACCCAATGAGCAGTTCTTC. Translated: CASRGGLGPNEQFF.

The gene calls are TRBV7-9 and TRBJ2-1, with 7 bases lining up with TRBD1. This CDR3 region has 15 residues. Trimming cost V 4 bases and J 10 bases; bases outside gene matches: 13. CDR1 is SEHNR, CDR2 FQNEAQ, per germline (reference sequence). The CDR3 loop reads CASSSPGTASSEQFF. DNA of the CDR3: TGTGCCAGCAGCTCCCCCGGGACAGCCTCATCGGAGCAGTTCTTC.